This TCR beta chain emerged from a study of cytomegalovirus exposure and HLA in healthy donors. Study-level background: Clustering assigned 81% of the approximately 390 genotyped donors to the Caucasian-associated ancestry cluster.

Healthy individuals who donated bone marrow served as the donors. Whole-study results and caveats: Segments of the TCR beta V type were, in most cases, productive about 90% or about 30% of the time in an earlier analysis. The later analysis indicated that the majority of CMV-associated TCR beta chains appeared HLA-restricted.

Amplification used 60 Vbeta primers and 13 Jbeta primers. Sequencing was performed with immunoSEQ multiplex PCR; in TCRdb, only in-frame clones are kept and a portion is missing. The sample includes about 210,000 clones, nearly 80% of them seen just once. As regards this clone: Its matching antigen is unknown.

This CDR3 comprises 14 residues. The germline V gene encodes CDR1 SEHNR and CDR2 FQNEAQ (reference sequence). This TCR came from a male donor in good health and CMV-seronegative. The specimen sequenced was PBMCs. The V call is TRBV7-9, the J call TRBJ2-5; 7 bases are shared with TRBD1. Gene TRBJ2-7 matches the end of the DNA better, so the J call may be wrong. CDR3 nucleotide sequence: TGTGCCAGCAGCTGGCGACAGGGAGCCTACGAGCAGTACTTC. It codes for CASSWRQGAYEQYF.